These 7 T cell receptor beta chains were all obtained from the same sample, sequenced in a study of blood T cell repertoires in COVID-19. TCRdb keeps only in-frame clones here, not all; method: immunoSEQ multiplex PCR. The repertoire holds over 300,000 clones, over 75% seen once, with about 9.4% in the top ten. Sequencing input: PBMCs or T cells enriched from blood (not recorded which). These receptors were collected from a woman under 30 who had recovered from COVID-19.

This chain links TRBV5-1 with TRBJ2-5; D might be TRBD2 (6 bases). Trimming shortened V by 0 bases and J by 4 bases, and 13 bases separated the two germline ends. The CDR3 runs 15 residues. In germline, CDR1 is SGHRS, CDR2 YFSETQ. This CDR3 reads CASSLAIGGRETQYF. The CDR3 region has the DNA TGCGCCAGCAGCTTGGCCATAGGAGGGAGAGAGACCCAGTACTTC.

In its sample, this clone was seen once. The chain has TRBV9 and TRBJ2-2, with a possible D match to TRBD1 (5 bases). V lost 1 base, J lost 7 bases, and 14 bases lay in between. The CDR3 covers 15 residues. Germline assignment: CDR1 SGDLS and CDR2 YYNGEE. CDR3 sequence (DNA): TGTGCCAGCAGCGTATTCGAACAGGTTGGCGGGGAGCTGTTTTTT. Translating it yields CASSVFEQVGGELFF.

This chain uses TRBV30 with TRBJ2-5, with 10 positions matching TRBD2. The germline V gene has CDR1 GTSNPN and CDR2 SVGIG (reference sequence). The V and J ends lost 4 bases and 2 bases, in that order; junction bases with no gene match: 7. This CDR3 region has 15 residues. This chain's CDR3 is CAWNSGGSFQETQYF. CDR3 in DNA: TGTGCCTGGAATAGCGGGGGGAGTTTTCAAGAGACCCAGTACTTC.

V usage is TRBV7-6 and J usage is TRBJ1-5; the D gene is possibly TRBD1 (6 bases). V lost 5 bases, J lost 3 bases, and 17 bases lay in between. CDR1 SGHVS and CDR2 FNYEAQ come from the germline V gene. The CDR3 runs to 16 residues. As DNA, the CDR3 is TGTGCCAGCAGCCCAAACCCCCCAGGGGACAATCAGCCCCAGCATTTT. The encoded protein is CASSPNPPGDNQPQHF.

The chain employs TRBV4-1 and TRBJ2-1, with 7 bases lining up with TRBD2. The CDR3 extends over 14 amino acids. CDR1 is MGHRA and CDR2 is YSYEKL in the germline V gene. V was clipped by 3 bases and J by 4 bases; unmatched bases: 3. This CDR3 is CASSQSGDYNEQFF. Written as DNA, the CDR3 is TGCGCCAGCAGCCAGAGCGGGGATTACAATGAGCAGTTCTTC.

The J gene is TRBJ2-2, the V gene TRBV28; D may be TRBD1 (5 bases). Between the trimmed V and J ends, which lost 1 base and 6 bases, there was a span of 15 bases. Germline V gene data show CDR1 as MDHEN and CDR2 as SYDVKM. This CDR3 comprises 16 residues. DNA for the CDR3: TGTGCCAGCAGTTTATCGTCCCCCGACAGTGCCGGGGAGCTGTTTTTT. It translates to CASSLSSPDSAGELFF.

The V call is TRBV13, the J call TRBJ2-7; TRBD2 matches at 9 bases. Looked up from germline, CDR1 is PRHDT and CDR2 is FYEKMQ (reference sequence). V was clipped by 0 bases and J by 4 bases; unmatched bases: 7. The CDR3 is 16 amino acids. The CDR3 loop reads CASSLGLGSGRYEQYF. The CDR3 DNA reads TGTGCCAGCAGCTTAGGCCTCGGTAGCGGGAGATACGAGCAGTACTTC.